This TCR beta chain was recovered during a study of blood T cell repertoires in COVID-19. Study context: Sites across the United States, Italy and Spain contributed samples from acute and convalescent COVID-19.

Germline lookup yields CDR1 SEHNR and CDR2 FQNEAQ (reference sequence). Trimming left V 5 bases short and J 4 bases short, with 17 bases between. The length of the CDR3 is 15 residues. Study processing details: It was from reference gene primer amplification that nucleated cell counts were estimated. Libraries were prepared by immunoSEQ multiplex PCR; TCRdb keeps only in-frame clonotypes and omits some of them. The V and J calls and the clone size are those of that table, but D and trimming were determined from the DNA. The data hold 120,000 to 150,000 clones, with roughly 89% observed a single time.

Sequencing used peripheral blood. The genes are TRBV7-9 and TRBJ1-1, with a possible D match to TRBD1 (6 bases). The receptor comes from a woman between 45 and 65 years old with active or convalescent COVID-19. For the CDR3, the DNA is TGTGCCAGCAGCCCCCAGGGAGGGGGACTCACTGAAGCTTTCTTT. Translation: CASSPQGGGLTEAFF.